The source of this TCR beta chain is a study of cytomegalovirus exposure and HLA in healthy donors. Study background: A later analysis reported the same platform for the approximately 110 validation repertoires and the approximately 700 first-cohort repertoires. General study points: The study flagged about 160 TCR beta chains as cytomegalovirus-associated.

Profiled with immunoSEQ multiplex PCR; TCRdb holds only in-frame clones, not every one. The table shows about 160,000 clones, with over 80% occurring only once. About this clone itself: Its antigen is unidentified.

V was pared by 8 bases and J by 5 bases, with 12 bases between. This CDR3 is built from 11 residues. In germline, CDR1 is GTSNPN, CDR2 SVGIG (reference sequence). V and J are TRBV30 and TRBJ1-1; D is unclear. This TCR came from a man younger than 45 in good health and CMV-seropositive. Sequencing was performed on PBMCs. The CDR3 sequence: CAHGRWTEAFF. In DNA form, the CDR3 reads TGTGCCCACGGGAGGTGGACTGAAGCTTTCTTT.